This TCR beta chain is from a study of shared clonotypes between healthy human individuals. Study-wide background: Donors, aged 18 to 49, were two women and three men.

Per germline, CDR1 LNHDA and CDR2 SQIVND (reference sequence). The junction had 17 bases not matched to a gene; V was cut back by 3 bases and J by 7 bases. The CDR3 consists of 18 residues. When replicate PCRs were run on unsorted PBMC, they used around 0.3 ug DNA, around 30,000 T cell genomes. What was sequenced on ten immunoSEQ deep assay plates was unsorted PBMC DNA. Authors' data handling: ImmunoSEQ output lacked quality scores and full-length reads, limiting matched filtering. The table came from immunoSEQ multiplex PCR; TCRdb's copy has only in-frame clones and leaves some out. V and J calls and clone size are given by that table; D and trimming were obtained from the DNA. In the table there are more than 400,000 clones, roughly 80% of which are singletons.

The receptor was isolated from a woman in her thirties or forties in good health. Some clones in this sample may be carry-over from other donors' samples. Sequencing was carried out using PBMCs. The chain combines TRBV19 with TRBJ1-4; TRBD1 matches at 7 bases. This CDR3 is CASSIPDRTHARGEKLFF. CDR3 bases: TGTGCCAGTAGTATCCCGGACAGGACGCACGCGAGAGGTGAAAAACTGTTTTTT.